The source of this TCR beta chain is a study of T cell repertoires in cytomegalovirus infection. Across the study: From public TCR beta signatures came an indication of both CMV infection and matching HLA type. Study outcomes and limitations: People with CMV and the relevant HLA were identified by cumulative public TCR beta family frequency. The ex vivo response was dominated by HLA-C-restricted CMV-specific TCR beta clonotypes.

TCRdb passed the reads through MiXCR, listing each CDR3 protein once. The sample yields under 350,000 distinct CDR3 sequences, 8% to 9.5% seen once. The CDR3 length is 17 residues. Germline V CDR1 and CDR2: MNHNS, SASEGT. J lost 7 bases, V lost 6 bases, and 15 bases had no gene match. This clonotype has only a few counts. Antigen specificity is unknown. Source material: PBMCs. The chain couples TRBV6-1 to TRBJ2-3; the match to TRBD2 covers 11 bases. This receptor was identified in a human donor in good health (CMV status not recorded). Some clones in this sample may be carry-over from other donors' samples. The CDR3 bases are TGTGCCAGCAGCTCCCTACTGACTAGCGGGATTCTGCATACGCAGTATTTT. Encoded protein: CASSSLLTSGILHTQYF.